Below are 15 T cell receptor beta chains sequenced from a single sample in a study of PD-1 blockade in classical Hodgkin lymphoma. After autologous stem cell transplantation all patients relapsed, and prior brentuximab vedotin exposure differed between cohorts. Sequencing used immunoSEQ multiplex PCR; TCRdb keeps in-frame clones, though not all of them. The repertoire holds more than 20,000 clones, with around 84% as singletons. This specimen consisted of peripheral blood mononuclear cells (PBMCs), obtained at baseline. These receptors were collected from a human donor with classical Hodgkin lymphoma.

The rearrangement links TRBV7-8 to TRBJ2-7; D is unclear. Germline-derived CDR1 and CDR2 are SGHVS and FQNEAQ. Trimming pared 6 bases from V and 5 bases from J, leaving 11 bases between. There are 12 residues in the CDR3. The CDR3 spells CASRGLTDEQYF. DNA for the CDR3: TGTGCCAGCAGAGGTCTTACAGACGAGCAGTACTTC.

This chain joins TRBV2 and TRBJ1-1; no reliable D call. With 4 bases removed from V and 4 bases from J, the gap between germline ends came to 13 bases. The CDR3 is 14 amino acids. From germline, CDR1 is SNHLY and CDR2 FYNNEI. The DNA for the CDR3 is TGTGCCAGCAGTGGGCCGAACTGGGGCACTGAAGCTTTCTTT. It specifies CASSGPNWGTEAFF.

V and J are TRBV10-2 and TRBJ2-5; D uncertain. V lost 4 bases and J 5 bases, leaving 11 bases between the germline ends. The germline CDR1 and CDR2 sequences are WSHSY and SAAADI. This CDR3 region has 13 residues. The CDR3, as DNA: TGCGCCAGCAGTGTGTTACAGAGCGAGACCCAGTACTTC. It specifies CASSVLQSETQYF.

This chain connects TRBV5-4 to TRBJ2-3; TRBD2 matches at 8 bases. There are 16 residues in the CDR3. The V gene end was trimmed by 2 bases and the J gene end by 4 bases; junction bases not matched to a gene: 9. The germline CDR1 and CDR2 sequences are SGHNT and YYREEE (reference sequence). CDR3 region: CASSLMGVRGADTQYF. In DNA form, the CDR3 reads TGTGCCAGCAGCTTAATGGGTGTGCGGGGGGCAGATACGCAGTATTTT.

This rearrangement joins TRBV6-1 to TRBJ2-5; D possibly corresponds to TRBD2 (5 bases). Trimming took 2 bases from V and 6 from J, leaving 19 bases between them. This CDR3 is built from 16 residues. Germline V gives CDR1 MNHNS, CDR2 SASEGT. The CDR3 loop reads CASSELAGVLSQTQYF. Here the CDR3 DNA reads TGTGCCAGCAGTGAACTGGCCGGGGTGCTTTCCCAGACCCAGTACTTC.

Only a few counts were recorded for this clone. This CDR3 is CASSLGRVQETQYF. CDR3 coding DNA: TGCGCCAGCAGCTTGGGTCGCGTGCAAGAGACCCAGTACTTC. V usage is TRBV5-1 and J usage is TRBJ2-5; D gene ambiguous. CDR3 length: 14 amino acids. Looked up from germline, CDR1 is SGHRS and CDR2 is YFSETQ. V was cut by 0 bases and J by 2 bases, with 8 bases left in between.

V usage is TRBV19 and J usage is TRBJ2-7; 12 positions match TRBD2. The CDR3 consists of 15 residues. The V gene end was trimmed by 7 bases and the J gene end by 4 bases; junction bases not matched to a gene: 8. CDR1 is LNHDA and CDR2 is SQIVND in the germline V gene (reference sequence). CDR3 loop: CASNPTSGGTYEQYF. The CDR3 DNA reads as TGTGCCAGTAATCCGACTAGCGGGGGAACGTACGAGCAGTACTTC.

This chain connects TRBV7-8 to TRBJ2-7, with D possibly matching TRBD1 (5 bases). CDR3 length: 14 residues. Trimming took 3 bases from V and 6 from J, leaving 15 bases between them. Germline V gene sequence: CDR1 SGHVS, CDR2 FQNEAQ. As DNA, the CDR3 is TGTGCCAGCAGCTTGTTAAATGGGGCCGTCGAGCAGTACTTC. Amino acids: CASSLLNGAVEQYF.

V usage is TRBV2 and J usage is TRBJ2-2; 9 bases fit TRBD1. The CDR3 is made up of 15 amino acids. Looked up from germline, CDR1 is SNHLY and CDR2 is FYNNEI. Trimming at V came to 6 bases and at J to 4 bases, leaving 6 bases not matched to a gene. The CDR3 DNA follows: TGTGCCAGCAGCGATACAGGGGGCCCCACCGGGGAGCTGTTTTTT. Translating it yields CASSDTGGPTGELFF.

The chain joins TRBV7-9 to TRBJ1-2, with unresolved D. Germline lookup yields CDR1 SEHNR and CDR2 FQNEAQ (reference sequence). Trimming left V 3 bases short and J 8 bases short, with 13 bases between. The CDR3 sequence is 13 residues long. The CDR3 bases are TGTGCCAGCAGCTTGGGTCAGAGAGGGGGCTACACCTTC. As protein: CASSLGQRGGYTF. The whole variable domain, filled in from reference TRBV7-9 and TRBJ1-2, reads DTGVSQNPRHKITKRGQNVTFRCDPISEHNRLYWYRQTLGQGPEFLTYFQNEAQLEKSRLLSDRFSAERPKGSFSTLEIQRTEQGDSAMYLCASSLGQRGGYTFGSGTRLTVV.

The chain uses TRBV4-1 and TRBJ2-3; D gene unclear. Germline V lookup: CDR1 MGHRA, CDR2 YSYEKL. Trimming stripped 0 bases from V and 1 base from J, with 5 bases between. This CDR3 contains 14 residues. DNA for the CDR3: TGCGCCAGCAGCCAAGACGGCGGCACAGATACGCAGTATTTT. Its translation: CASSQDGGTDTQYF.

The CDR3: CASSPHQGMNTEAFF. CDR3 DNA: TGCGCCAGCAGCCCACACCAGGGGATGAACACTGAAGCTTTCTTT. The chain carries TRBV5-1 and TRBJ1-1; a weak D match, TRBD1 (6 bases). This CDR3 region has 15 residues. Germline CDR1 is SGHRS and CDR2 is YFSETQ. Between the trimmed V and J ends, which lost 4 bases and 0 bases, there was a span of 13 bases. The full variable domain, with the rest looked up from reference TRBV5-1 and TRBJ1-1, is KAGVTQTPRYLIKTRGQQVTLSCSPISGHRSVSWYQQTPGQGLQFLFEYFSETQRNKGNFPGRFSGRQFSNSRSEMNVSTLELGDSALYLCASSPHQGMNTEAFFGQGTRLTVV.

This clone was picked up one time. The chain is built from TRBV5-1 and TRBJ2-3; TRBD1 agrees at 10 bases. Germline CDR1 is SGHRS and CDR2 is YFSETQ. The CDR3 length is 17 residues. The V and J ends lost 4 bases and 2 bases, in that order; junction bases with no gene match: 10. DNA for the CDR3: TGCGCCAGCAGCCTAATCGGACAGGGGGGCATCACAGATACGCAGTATTTT. Protein sequence: CASSLIGQGGITDTQYF.

V is TRBV7-9 and J is TRBJ2-3; 10 bases match TRBD2. The germline V gene has CDR1 SEHNR and CDR2 FQNEAQ (reference sequence). J was trimmed by 0 bases and V by 4 bases; bases with no gene match: 4. CDR3 length: 16 residues. CDR3 residues: CASSSSGGPSTDTQYF. The CDR3 DNA sequence: TGTGCCAGCAGCTCTAGCGGGGGACCTAGCACAGATACGCAGTATTTT.

The chain is built from TRBV27 and TRBJ1-2; a possible D gene is TRBD1 (6 bases). Germline V gives CDR1 MNHEY, CDR2 SMNVEV (reference sequence). Trimming pared 2 bases from V and 4 bases from J, leaving 8 bases between. This CDR3 is 13 amino acids long. The CDR3 DNA is TGTGCCAGCAGTTTAACAGGGTCCTATGGCTACACCTTC. The encoded protein is CASSLTGSYGYTF.